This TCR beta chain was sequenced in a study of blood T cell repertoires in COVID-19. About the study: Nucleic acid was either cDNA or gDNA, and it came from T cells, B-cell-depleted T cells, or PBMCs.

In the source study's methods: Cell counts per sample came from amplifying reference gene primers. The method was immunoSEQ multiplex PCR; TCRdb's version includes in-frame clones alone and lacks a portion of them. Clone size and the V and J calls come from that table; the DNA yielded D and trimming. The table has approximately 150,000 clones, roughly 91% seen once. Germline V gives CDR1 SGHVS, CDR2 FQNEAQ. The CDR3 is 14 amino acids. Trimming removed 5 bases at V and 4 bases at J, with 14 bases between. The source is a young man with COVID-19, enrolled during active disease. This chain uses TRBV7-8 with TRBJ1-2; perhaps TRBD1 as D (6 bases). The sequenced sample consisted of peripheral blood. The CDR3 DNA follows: TGTGCCAGCAGCCGCCGGGACATATCCTATGGCTACACCTTC. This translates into CASSRRDISYGYTF.